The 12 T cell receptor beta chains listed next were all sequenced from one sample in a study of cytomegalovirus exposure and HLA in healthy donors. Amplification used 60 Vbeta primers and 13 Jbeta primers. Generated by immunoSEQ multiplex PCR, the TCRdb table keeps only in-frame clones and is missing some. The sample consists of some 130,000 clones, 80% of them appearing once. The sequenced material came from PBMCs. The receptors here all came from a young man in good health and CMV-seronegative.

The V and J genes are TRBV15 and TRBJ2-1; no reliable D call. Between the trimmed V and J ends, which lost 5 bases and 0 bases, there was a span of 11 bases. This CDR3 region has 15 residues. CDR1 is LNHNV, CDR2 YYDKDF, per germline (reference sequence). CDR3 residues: CATSSETSSYNEQFF. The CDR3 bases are TGTGCCACCAGCTCCGAAACAAGCTCCTACAATGAGCAGTTCTTC.

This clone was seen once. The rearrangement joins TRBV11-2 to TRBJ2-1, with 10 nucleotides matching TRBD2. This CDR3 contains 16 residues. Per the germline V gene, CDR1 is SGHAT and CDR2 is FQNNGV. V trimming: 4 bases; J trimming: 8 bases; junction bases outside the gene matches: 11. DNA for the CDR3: TGTGCCAGCAGCTCTCGTTCTAGCGGGAGTGGGGATGAGCAGTTCTTC. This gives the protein CASSSRSSGSGDEQFF.

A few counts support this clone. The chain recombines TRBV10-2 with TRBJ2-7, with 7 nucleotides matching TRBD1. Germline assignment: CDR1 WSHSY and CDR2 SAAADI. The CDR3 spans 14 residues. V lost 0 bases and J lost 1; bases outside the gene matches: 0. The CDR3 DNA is TGCGCCAGCAGTGAGTCGGGACAGTCCTACGAGCAGTACTTC. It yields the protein CASSESGQSYEQYF.

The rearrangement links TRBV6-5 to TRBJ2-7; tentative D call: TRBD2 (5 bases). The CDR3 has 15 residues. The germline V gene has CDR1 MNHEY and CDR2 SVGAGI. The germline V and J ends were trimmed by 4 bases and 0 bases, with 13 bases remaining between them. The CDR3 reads CASSSHGLSSYEQYF. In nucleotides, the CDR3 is TGTGCCAGCAGTTCGCACGGACTTAGCTCCTACGAGCAGTACTTC.

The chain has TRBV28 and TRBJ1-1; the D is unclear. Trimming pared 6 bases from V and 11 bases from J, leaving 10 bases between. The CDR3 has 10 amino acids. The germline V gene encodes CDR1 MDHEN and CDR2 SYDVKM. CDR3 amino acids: CASSPCYAFF. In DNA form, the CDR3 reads TGTGCCAGCAGCCCCTGTTATGCTTTCTTT.

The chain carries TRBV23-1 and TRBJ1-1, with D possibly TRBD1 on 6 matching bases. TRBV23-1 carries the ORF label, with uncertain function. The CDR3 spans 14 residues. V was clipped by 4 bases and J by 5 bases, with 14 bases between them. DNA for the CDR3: TGCGCCAGCAGTCGCGTCGGGGGGGCTACTGAAGCTTTCTTT. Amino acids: CASSRVGGATEAFF.

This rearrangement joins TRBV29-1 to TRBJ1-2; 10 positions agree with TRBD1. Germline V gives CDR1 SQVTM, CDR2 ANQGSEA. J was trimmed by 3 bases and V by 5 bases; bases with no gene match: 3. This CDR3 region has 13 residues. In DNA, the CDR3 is TGCAGCGTTAGGGACAGGGGTGACTATGGCTACACCTTC. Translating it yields CSVRDRGDYGYTF.

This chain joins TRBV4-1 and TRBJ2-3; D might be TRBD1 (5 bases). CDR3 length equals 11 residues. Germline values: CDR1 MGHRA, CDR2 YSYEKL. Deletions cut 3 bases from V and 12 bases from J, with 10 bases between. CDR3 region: CASSHWGPQYF. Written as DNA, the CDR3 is TGCGCCAGCAGCCATTGGGGCCCACAGTATTTT.

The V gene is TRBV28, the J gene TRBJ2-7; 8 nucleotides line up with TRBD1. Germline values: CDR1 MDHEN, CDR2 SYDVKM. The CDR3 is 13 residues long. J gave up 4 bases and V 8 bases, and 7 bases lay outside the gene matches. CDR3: CASLGQGEYEQYF. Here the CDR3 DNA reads TGTGCCAGCCTAGGACAGGGTGAATACGAGCAGTACTTC.

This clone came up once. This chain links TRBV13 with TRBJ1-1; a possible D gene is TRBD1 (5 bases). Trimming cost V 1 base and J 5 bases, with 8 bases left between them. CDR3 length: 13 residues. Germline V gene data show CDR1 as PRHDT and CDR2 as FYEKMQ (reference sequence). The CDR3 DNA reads TGTGCCAGCAGCTTAGAAAAGGGGACTGAAGCTTTCTTT. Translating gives CASSLEKGTEAFF.

The CDR3 DNA reads as TGTGCCTGGAGTGTAGGACTAGCGGGAGGGCGGGCTGAGACCCAGTACTTC. Translating gives CAWSVGLAGGRAETQYF. This chain joins TRBV30 and TRBJ2-5; 15 positions match TRBD2. The V and J ends lost 0 bases and 5 bases, in that order; junction bases with no gene match: 7. Germline V gene sequence: CDR1 GTSNPN, CDR2 SVGIG (reference sequence). The CDR3 extends over 17 amino acids.

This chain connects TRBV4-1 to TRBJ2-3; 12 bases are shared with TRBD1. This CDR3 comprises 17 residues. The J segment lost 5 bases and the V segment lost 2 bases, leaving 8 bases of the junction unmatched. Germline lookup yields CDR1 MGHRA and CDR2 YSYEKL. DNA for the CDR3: TGCGCCAGCAGCCAAATACCGGGACAGGGGGCACAAGATACGCAGTATTTT. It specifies CASSQIPGQGAQDTQYF.